The T cell receptor beta chain described here comes from a study of shared clonotypes between healthy human individuals. TCRdb's copy holds only in-frame clones and misses some; the assay was immunoSEQ multiplex PCR. Seen here are around 2,000,000 clones, about 95% observed once, and the top ten hold 0.85% to 1.3%. About this clone itself: This sample also contains other DNA sequences that code for the same CDR3.

This CDR3 has 13 residues. V shed 5 bases and J shed 2 bases, with 10 bases lying between them. Germline-derived CDR1 and CDR2 are LNHDA and SQIVND (reference sequence). Positively selected for CCR7, the CD45RO-negative cells used as naive CD8 cells excluded terminally differentiated effector memory CD45RA+ cells. The TCR originated in a man younger than 35 in good health. The V call is TRBV19, the J call TRBJ2-7; D is unclear. The specimen was naive CD8+ T cells sorted from blood. For the CDR3, the DNA is TGTGCCAGTAGTGCTGGAGTTACCTACGAGCAGTACTTC. The encoded protein is CASSAGVTYEQYF.